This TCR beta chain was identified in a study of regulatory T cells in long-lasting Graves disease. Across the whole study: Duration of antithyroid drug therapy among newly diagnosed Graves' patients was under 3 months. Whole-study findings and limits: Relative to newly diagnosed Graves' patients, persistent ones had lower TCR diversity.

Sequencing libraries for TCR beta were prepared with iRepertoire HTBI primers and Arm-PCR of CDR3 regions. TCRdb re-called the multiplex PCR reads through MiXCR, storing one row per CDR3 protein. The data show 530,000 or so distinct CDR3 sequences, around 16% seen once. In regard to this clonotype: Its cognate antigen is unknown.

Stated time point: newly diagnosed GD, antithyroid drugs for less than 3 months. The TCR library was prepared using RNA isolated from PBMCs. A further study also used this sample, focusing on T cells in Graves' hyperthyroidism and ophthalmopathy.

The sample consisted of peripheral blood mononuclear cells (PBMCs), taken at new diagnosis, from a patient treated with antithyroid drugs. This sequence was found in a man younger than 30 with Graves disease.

For the CDR3, the DNA is TGTGCCAGTGCGACAGCCACCTACGAGCAGTACTTC. It is translated as CASATATYEQYF. The chain links TRBV13 to TRBJ2-7, with TRBD1 as a possible D gene (5 bases). Germline assignment: CDR1 PRHDT and CDR2 FYEKMQ (reference sequence). Trimming removed 9 bases at V and 2 bases at J, with 11 bases between. The CDR3 has 12 residues.